The clone carrying this TCR beta chain was seen a handful of times. Germline V gene lookup returns CDR1 SGHAT and CDR2 FQNNGV. The length of the CDR3 is 15 residues. V trimming: 5 bases; J trimming: 5 bases; junction bases outside the gene matches: 6. With a J-beta primer mix and a sample-barcoded 5' primer, a second PCR ran about 7 to 12 cycles. A single record per CDR3 protein comes from TCRdb applying MiXCR to the 5' RACE reads. The sample holds about 560,000 distinct CDR3 sequences, about a quarter seen once. This sample stems from a study of blood T cells in healthy people across ages. These data also formed part of another study, on T cells of mothers and their children. That report adds: Over 9.5 million TCR beta CDR3 reads were obtained from each mother, and roughly 3 million from each child.

This receptor was obtained from a boy aged 2 to 9 in good health. The sequencing sample was made of blood. V is TRBV11-2 and J is TRBJ2-5; 12 positions agree with TRBD2. The chain's CDR3 is CASSQLAGGLETQYF. Here the CDR3 DNA reads TGTGCCAGCAGCCAACTAGCGGGGGGATTGGAGACCCAGTACTTC.